Listed below are T cell receptor beta chains from one sample, sequenced in a study of human T cells and chemical hapten exposure. Via MiXCR, TCRdb re-called the RACE reads, giving one row per CDR3 protein. Of approximately 160,000 distinct CDR3 sequences in the sample, 25% to 35% were seen once. The sequenced sample was whole blood, obtained in connection with sensitization to the hapten diphenylcyclopropenone (DPC). The origin of the receptors is a woman aged 18-35 years with alopecia areata. Some clones in this sample may be carry-over from other donors' samples. The CDR3 runs from the conserved cysteine through the conserved F or W. The D gene is left open where the match is weak. Not all rows give a size; the values are once, few, many and, for expanded clones, a class.

>TRBJ2-2|TRBV7-9|TRBD2|-
TGTGCCAGCAGCTCACCAAGCGGGAGATGGGAGCTGTTTTTT
CASSSPSGRWELFF
>TRBJ2-3|TRBV12-3/TRBV12-4|-|-
TGTGCCAGCAGCCCCGAGGGGGGGCCGACAGATACGCAGTATTTT
CASSPEGGPTDTQYF
>TRBJ2-4|TRBV29-1|-|-
TGCAGCGGAGTGTTACAGGGCAGCATTCAGTACTTC
CSGVLQGSIQYF
>TRBJ2-2|TRBV6-5|TRBD2|-
TGTGCCAGCAGTTACATGGCATCGGGACTATCCACCGGGGAGCTGTTTTTT
CASSYMASGLSTGELFF
>TRBJ2-7|TRBV7-9|-|-
TGTGCCAGCAGCTTTGACGGAGGGGAGCAGTACTTC
CASSFDGGEQYF
>TRBJ2-7|TRBV20-1|-|few
TGCAGTGCTTACTACTACGAGCAGTACTTC
CSAYYYEQYF
>TRBJ1-1|TRBV7-2|-|-
TGTGCCAGCAGCCCACCTGTTACAGGGATCACCGAAGCTTTCTTT
CASSPPVTGITEAFF
>TRBJ1-1|TRBV11-2|TRBD1|few
TGTGCCAGCAGCTTAGGACAGGGGTTCACTGAAGCTTTCTTT
CASSLGQGFTEAFF
>TRBJ1-2|TRBV10-3|-|few
TGTGCCATCAACTCACCCGGAGACTATGGCTACACCTTC
CAINSPGDYGYTF
>TRBJ1-5|TRBV30|-|-
TGTGCCTGGAGTGTAGGGACTGGTCATCAGCCCCAGCATTTT
CAWSVGTGHQPQHF
>TRBJ1-2|TRBV29-1|TRBD1|few
TGCAGCGTTACGGACAGGGGATCTGGCTACACCTTC
CSVTDRGSGYTF
>TRBJ2-6|TRBV29-1|TRBD1|few
TGCAGCGTCTCCGGGACAGGAGTCTCTGGGGCCAACGTCCTGACTTTC
CSVSGTGVSGANVLTF
>TRBJ2-7|TRBV20-1|TRBD2|few
TGCAGTGCTCTGGGACTAGCGGGAGGGGCGCCCTACGAGCAGTACTTC
CSALGLAGGAPYEQYF
>TRBJ2-1|TRBV7-9|-|many
TGTGCCAGCAGCTTTGGGGCCCAGCCCTACAATGAGCAGTTCTTC
CASSFGAQPYNEQFF
>TRBJ2-7|TRBV28|TRBD1|few
TGTGCCAGCAGTACACAGGGGTCGAACGAGCAGTACTTC
CASSTQGSNEQYF
>TRBJ1-5|TRBV6-2/TRBV6-3|-|-
TGTGCCAGCAGATTTAGCAGGGAATCTAAGCCCCAGCATTTT
CASRFSRESKPQHF
>TRBJ2-5|TRBV4-2|TRBD2|-
TGTGCCAGCAGCCAAGATGGTAGCGGGGGGGCAGAGACCCAGTACTTC
CASSQDGSGGAETQYF
>TRBJ2-7|TRBV5-1|-|few
TGCGCCAGCAGCCACTACCTGAGCTCCTACGAGCAGTACTTC
CASSHYLSSYEQYF
>TRBJ2-3|TRBV27|-|few
TGTGCCAGCCGTAAATGGGGAGAGAGCACAGATACGCAGTATTTT
CASRKWGESTDTQYF
>TRBJ2-2|TRBV2|-|few
TGTGCCAGCAGTGAGGAACTAGTGGCCGGGGAGCTGTTTTTT
CASSEELVAGELFF
>TRBJ2-3|TRBV5-1|TRBD1|-
TGCGCCAGCAGCTTACAGGGGCAGGATACGCAGTATTTT
CASSLQGQDTQYF
>TRBJ2-7|TRBV18|-|-
TGTGCCAGCTCGGAAATCTACTACGAGCAGTACTTC
CASSEIYYEQYF
>TRBJ2-3|TRBV7-6|-|few
TGTGCCAGCAGCTTAGCTTCTAGCCGGAGCACAGATACGCAGTATTTT
CASSLASSRSTDTQYF
>TRBJ2-7|TRBV7-7|TRBD2|few
TGTGCCAGCAGCCCCACTAGCGGCTCCTACGAGCAGTACTTC
CASSPTSGSYEQYF
>TRBJ1-1|TRBV20-1|-|-
TGCAGTGCCAGAAGTTTGAGGGGCGCGAACACTGAAGCTTTCTTT
CSARSLRGANTEAFF
>TRBJ2-7|TRBV12-3/TRBV12-4|-|few
TGTGCCAGCAGTTTGCTGACTTCCTCCTACGAGCAGTACTTC
CASSLLTSSYEQYF
>TRBJ1-5|TRBV4-1|-|-
TGCGCCAGCAGCCAAGAACCCGGCAATCGCAATCAGCCCCAGCATTTT
CASSQEPGNRNQPQHF
>TRBJ2-1|TRBV9|TRBD2|many
TGTGCCAGCAGCGAAGGGACTAGCGGGGTGCAGTTCTTC
CASSEGTSGVQFF
>TRBJ2-6|TRBV7-8|-|-
TGTGTCAGCAGCTTAGCGGTCCGGGACAAGTCCAACGTCCTGACTTTC
CVSSLAVRDKSNVLTF
>TRBJ1-1|TRBV6-2/TRBV6-3|-|few
TGTGCCAGCATCCCGGGGGAGTCCCTGGGGGCTTTCTTT
CASIPGESLGAFF
>TRBJ2-1|TRBV4-3|-|-
TGCGCCAGCAGCCAAGACCATGACTACTACAATGAGCAGTTCTTC
CASSQDHDYYNEQFF
>TRBJ2-1|TRBV12-3/TRBV12-4|-|few
TGTGCCAGCAGCCATAATGTGGGCAATGAGCAGTTCTTC
CASSHNVGNEQFF
>TRBJ2-7|TRBV5-1|-|-
TGCGCCAGCACCAACCCCCATTGGGACGAGCAGTACTTC
CASTNPHWDEQYF
>TRBJ2-3|TRBV7-2|TRBD2|few
TGTGCCAGCAGCTTAGGGGCTAGCGGGACCACAGATACGCAGTATTTT
CASSLGASGTTDTQYF
>TRBJ2-7|TRBV20-1|TRBD2|few
TGCAGTGCCCTAGTGGGAGCTAGCGGGGGGGCGGAGTACTTC
CSALVGASGGAEYF
>TRBJ2-3|TRBV27|TRBD2|many
TGTGCCAGCAGTTTCCTAGCGGGGGGCACAGATACGCAGTATTTT
CASSFLAGGTDTQYF
>TRBJ2-5|TRBV3-1|-|-
TGTGCCAGCAGCCTGACATCGTACCAAGAGACCCAGTACTTC
CASSLTSYQETQYF
>TRBJ2-5|TRBV4-1|TRBD2|-
TGCGCCAGCAGCCAGGGACTAGCTGAGACCCAGTACTTC
CASSQGLAETQYF
>TRBJ2-1|TRBV5-1|TRBD2|few
TGCGCCAGCAGCTTGGGAGGAGCGGGGGCCCTATACAATGAGCAGTTCTTC
CASSLGGAGALYNEQFF
>TRBJ2-2|TRBV14|-|once
TGTGCCAGCAGGAACGGGTTTGTCGGGGAGCTGTTTTTT
CASRNGFVGELFF
>TRBJ1-1|TRBV20-1|-|-
TGCAGTGCTAGCGACGGATATGAAGCTTTCTTT
CSASDGYEAFF
>TRBJ2-2|TRBV2|-|few
TGTGCCAGCTTTACAGGGCCCACCGGGGAGCTGTTTTTT
CASFTGPTGELFF